These 22 T cell receptor beta chains originate from one sample sequenced in a study of blood T cell repertoires in COVID-19. The repertoire was sequenced with immunoSEQ multiplex PCR; TCRdb's copy has only in-frame clones and lacks some. Here the sample spans fewer than 85,000 clones, over 65% being singletons. Sequenced input: peripheral blood. The receptor source for this set is a woman in her sixties or seventies with acute or convalescent COVID-19.

This clone was picked up a small number of times. CDR3 protein: CASRRGGSSYEQYF. CDR3 coding DNA: TGTGCCAGCAGGAGGGGGGGTTCCAGCTACGAGCAGTACTTC. The gene calls are TRBV7-2 and TRBJ2-7; D might be TRBD2 (7 bases). The CDR3 loop spans 14 amino acids. Germline V gene lookup returns CDR1 SGHTA and CDR2 FQGNSA. The V and J ends lost 6 bases and 3 bases respectively, with 15 bases between them.

This clone occurred many times. The chain uses TRBV6-5 and TRBJ2-7; TRBD2 might be the D (5 bases). Trimming removed 7 bases at V and 2 bases at J, with 12 bases between. Germline V gene lookup returns CDR1 MNHEY and CDR2 SVGAGI. CDR3 length: 13 residues. Here the CDR3 DNA reads TGTGCCAGCACCAAGGACGGGACCTACGAGCAGTACTTC. Translating it yields CASTKDGTYEQYF.

This chain joins TRBV5-1 and TRBJ1-1; D is ambiguous. CDR1 is SGHRS, CDR2 YFSETQ, per germline. This CDR3 contains 15 residues. Trimming shortened V by 0 bases and J by 0 bases, and 9 bases separated the two germline ends. The CDR3 sequence: CASSLDSGMNTEAFF. CDR3 in DNA: TGCGCCAGCAGCTTGGACAGCGGTATGAACACTGAAGCTTTCTTT.

The V gene is TRBV11-3, the J gene TRBJ2-7, with TRBD1 identical over 10 bases. CDR3 length: 17 residues. Germline loops: CDR1 SGHNT, CDR2 YENEEA. With 0 bases clipped from V and 3 bases from J, the junction kept 8 bases outside the gene matches. CDR3: CASSLDRTGGPNYEQYF. The CDR3 nucleotides read TGTGCCAGCAGCTTAGATCGGACAGGGGGTCCCAACTACGAGCAGTACTTC.

The genes are TRBV9 and TRBJ1-2; TRBD1 matches 9 bases. The CDR3 extends over 15 amino acids. Looked up from germline, CDR1 is SGDLS and CDR2 is YYNGEE. V was pared by 4 bases and J by 4 bases, with 8 bases of the junction left unmatched. CDR3 sequence: CASSTSDRGGYGYTF. CDR3 bases: TGTGCCAGCAGCACCTCCGACAGGGGGGGCTATGGCTACACCTTC.

The CDR3 loop reads CASAGTTNTEAFF. Written as DNA, the CDR3 is TGCGCCAGCGCCGGGACAACGAACACTGAAGCTTTCTTT. This chain connects TRBV5-1 to TRBJ1-1; TRBD1 is a possible D gene (6 bases). V lost 7 bases to trimming and J lost 1 base, with 11 bases between them. Germline lookup yields CDR1 SGHRS and CDR2 YFSETQ. The CDR3 is made up of 13 amino acids.

The chain carries TRBV15 and TRBJ2-2, with D unresolved. CDR3 length equals 16 residues. The V and J ends lost 1 base and 4 bases respectively, with 13 bases between them. Germline assignment: CDR1 LNHNV and CDR2 YYDKDF (reference sequence). As DNA, the CDR3 is TGTGCCACCAGCAGAGTCGTGGGTCGCGGCACCGGGGAGCTGTTTTTT. Its protein product is CATSRVVGRGTGELFF.

The chain uses TRBV25-1 and TRBJ1-1; D not resolved. The germline V and J ends were trimmed by 4 bases and 4 bases, with 10 bases remaining between them. This CDR3 has 13 residues. Looked up from germline, CDR1 is MGHDK and CDR2 is SYGVNS. Here the CDR3 reads CASSGLARTEAFF. The CDR3 DNA reads TGTGCCAGCAGTGGACTGGCCCGCACTGAAGCTTTCTTT.

The gene calls are TRBV11-2 and TRBJ1-5; 7 bases are shared with TRBD1. Germline loops: CDR1 SGHAT, CDR2 FQNNGV. The CDR3 covers 15 residues. Unmatched junction bases numbered 9, after V lost 4 bases and J lost 6 bases. The CDR3 region has the DNA TGTGCCAGCAGCTCGTTGACAGGGAGTGGTCAGCCCCAGCATTTT. Amino acid sequence: CASSSLTGSGQPQHF.

The chain links TRBV2 to TRBJ1-6; D gene ambiguous. V shed 5 bases and J shed 2 bases, with 10 bases lying between them. Looked up from germline, CDR1 is SNHLY and CDR2 is FYNNEI. This CDR3 is 15 amino acids long. CDR3 DNA: TGTGCCAGCAGTTTGGATGCGGCCTATAATTCACCCCTCCACTTT. Protein product: CASSLDAAYNSPLHF.

The rearrangement links TRBV7-2 to TRBJ1-2; 9 nucleotides agree with TRBD1. The germline gives CDR1 SGHTA, CDR2 FQGNSA. V lost 5 bases and J lost 8; bases outside the gene matches: 9. CDR3 length equals 14 residues. In DNA, the CDR3 is TGTGCCAGCAGCCCACCTGGGACAGGGATCGGCTACACCTTC. As protein: CASSPPGTGIGYTF.

The chain links TRBV7-3 to TRBJ2-3, with 7 bases lining up with TRBD1. Germline V gene data show CDR1 as SGHTA and CDR2 as FQGTGA. V shed 5 bases and J 0 bases; nucleotides not matched to a gene: 5. The CDR3 extends over 15 amino acids. CDR3 in amino acids: CASSLGTASTDTQYF. In DNA form, the CDR3 reads TGTGCCAGCAGCCTAGGGACAGCTAGCACAGATACGCAGTATTTT.

This sequence joins TRBV9 and TRBJ1-4; possible D gene TRBD1, 5 bases. Germline CDR1 and CDR2: SGDLS and YYNGEE. V was pared by 3 bases and J by 8 bases, with 17 bases between. CDR3 length equals 15 residues. Here the CDR3 DNA reads TGTGCCAGCAGCGAAGGGGCCGGATACCTCGAAAAACTGTTTTTT. This sequence encodes CASSEGAGYLEKLFF.

This clone appeared a few times. This chain uses TRBV13 with TRBJ2-7; a weak D match, TRBD1 (6 bases). The CDR3 contains 12 residues. V was trimmed by 5 bases and J by 9 bases, leaving 14 bases between them. CDR1 and CDR2 (germline): PRHDT, FYEKMQ (reference sequence). CDR3 in DNA: TGTGCCAGCAGCGCCCCAGGGGAAGTGCAGTACTTC. Translated: CASSAPGEVQYF.

CDR3 loop: CASSLGGAANTEAFF. Here the CDR3 DNA reads TGTGCCAGCAGCCTTGGGGGGGCTGCGAACACTGAAGCTTTCTTT. This sequence joins TRBV3-1 (or the pseudogene TRBV3-2) and TRBJ1-1, with D maybe TRBD1 (6 bases). The CDR3 runs 15 residues. Germline assignment: CDR1 LGHDT and CDR2 YNNKEL (reference sequence). V lost 4 bases and J lost 1, with 13 bases in between.

This chain uses TRBV7-7 with TRBJ2-2, with a possible D match to TRBD1 (6 bases). This CDR3 is 15 amino acids long. Germline CDR1 is SSHAT and CDR2 is FNYEAQ (reference sequence). Trimming removed 5 bases from V and 1 base from J, with 11 bases in between. CDR3: CASSPGRGNTGELFF. The DNA for the CDR3 is TGTGCCAGCAGCCCCGGCAGGGGGAACACCGGGGAGCTGTTTTTT. The full variable domain, with the rest looked up from reference TRBV7-7 and TRBJ2-2, is GAGVSQSPRYKVTKRGQDVTLRCDPISSHATLYWYQQALGQGPEFLTYFNYEAQPDKSGLPSDRFSAERPEGSISTLTIQRTEQRDSAMYRCASSPGRGNTGELFFGEGSRLTVL.

This clone came up a few times. The genes are TRBV12-5 and TRBJ1-5; D is perhaps TRBD1 (5 bases). The CDR3 spans 13 residues. The germline V and J ends were trimmed by 8 bases and 3 bases, with 11 bases remaining between them. Germline CDR1 is LGHNT and CDR2 is FRNRAP. This chain's CDR3 is CASNRQLNQPQHF. The CDR3 DNA reads as TGTGCTAGTAACAGGCAGCTCAATCAGCCCCAGCATTTT. Based on the CDR3 plus reference TRBV12-5 and TRBJ1-5, the full variable domain is DARVTQTPRHKVTEMGQEVTMRCQPILGHNTVFWYRQTMMQGLELLAYFRNRAPLDDSGMPKDRFSAEMPDATLATLKIQPSEPRDSAVYFCASNRQLNQPQHFGDGTRLSIL.

The chain has TRBV19 and TRBJ2-5; D is possibly TRBD2 (5 bases). The CDR3 runs to 14 residues. V was trimmed by 7 bases and J by 5 bases, leaving 17 bases between them. Per the germline V gene, CDR1 is LNHDA and CDR2 is SQIVND (reference sequence). CDR3 bases: TGTGCCAGTACCCCCCGAGGGCGGAGGGAGACCCAGTACTTC. It yields the protein CASTPRGRRETQYF.

The genes are TRBV6-5 and TRBJ2-5; weak D call: TRBD1 (5 bases). The V end was cut by 5 bases, the J end by 4 bases, with 11 bases between. From germline, CDR1 is MNHEY and CDR2 SVGAGI. The CDR3 consists of 13 residues. CDR3: CASSPRQRETQYF. CDR3 DNA sequence: TGTGCCAGCAGTCCCCGACAGAGAGAGACCCAGTACTTC.

V and J are TRBV14 and TRBJ2-2; tentative D call: TRBD1 (6 bases). The CDR3 is 19 amino acids. Trimming shortened V by 0 bases and J by 5 bases, and 22 bases separated the two germline ends. Per the germline V gene, CDR1 is SGHDN and CDR2 is FVKESK. CDR3 nucleotides: TGTGCCAGCAGCCAAGATTCCCACAGGGTAGCAGGAAGGACCGGGGAGCTGTTTTTT. Protein: CASSQDSHRVAGRTGELFF.

In its sample, this clone was seen once. The rearrangement links TRBV29-1 to TRBJ2-7, with TRBD1 matching 9 bases. After removal of 3 bases from V and 12 bases from J, the junction contained 9 bases not matched to a gene. The CDR3 loop spans 12 amino acids. Germline lookup yields CDR1 SQVTM and CDR2 ANQGSEA. In DNA form, the CDR3 reads TGCAGCGTTGACACCGGACAGGGGACGACGTACTTC. Translating it yields CSVDTGQGTTYF.

The chain recombines TRBV11-2 with TRBJ2-1; 11 bases map to TRBD1. Germline CDR1 SGHAT, CDR2 FQNNGV. With V trimmed by 8 bases and J by 9 bases, 9 bases remained unmatched. The CDR3 is 14 residues long. The CDR3 bases are TGTGCCAGCGGACAGGGGGCCGCCTTAGGTGAGCAGTTCTTC. Its translation is CASGQGAALGEQFF.